This T cell receptor beta chain was sequenced for a study of OX40 agonist ivuxolimab in advanced cancers. Study-wide background: Males comprised around four fifths of the group, whose mean age was roughly 64 years (range 23 to 79). Prior checkpoint blockade (anti-PD-1, anti-PD-L1 or anti-CTLA-4) was permitted; approximately 41% had it.

The table came from immunoSEQ multiplex PCR; TCRdb's copy has only in-frame clones and leaves some out. This sample carries approximately 50,000 clones, roughly nine tenths of them seen once, and the ten largest clones take 11% to 15%. Study-wide findings and caveats: At 0.1 to 3.0 mg/kg, CD4+ and CD8+ blood T cells expanded clonally by week 6.

CDR3 length: 13 residues. Per germline, CDR1 SQVTM and CDR2 ANQGSEA. With V trimmed by 5 bases and J by 4 bases, 6 bases remained unmatched. This clone showed up just once. Its antigen remains unknown. The chain is built from TRBV29-1 and TRBJ1-2, with 8 positions matching TRBD1. This sequence originates from an adult with an advanced solid tumor such as melanoma, head and neck, liver or kidney cancer. This material consisted of CD4+ or CD8+ T cells sorted from blood, taken in a trial of the OX40 agonist ivuxolimab. The CDR3 here is CSVKPDRAYGYTF. For the CDR3, the DNA is TGCAGCGTTAAGCCGGACAGGGCCTATGGCTACACCTTC.